The clone carrying this T cell receptor (delta chain) appeared a few times. Its antigen remains unidentified. V lost 0 bases to trimming and J lost 5 bases, with 13 bases between them. The CDR3 contains 15 residues. The germline gives CDR1 TSWWSYY, CDR2 QGS. The sample belongs to a study of Vδ1+ human thymocytes. Study-level results: In the thymus, TRG and TRD repertoires looked highly polyclonal with Gaussian CDR3 lengths. Bulk repertoire data may be misinterpreted because of unexpected Vdelta2 sequences. TRG sequences recurred across donors, whereas TRD sequences stayed essentially private. Roughly 22% of thymic delta-chain sequences were Vdelta2, with few Vdelta3, unlike blood Vdelta1+ controls.

Sequences come from RNA converted to cDNA by reverse transcription. Multiplex PCR used pooled V-gene forward primers and a constant-region reverse primer to amplify CDR3s. TCRdb re-processed the multiplex PCR reads via CATT. The sample includes 23,000 or so delta-chain clones, 25% to 30% of them seen just once. The V call is TRDV1, the J call TRDJ1; D ambiguous. The specimen was Vdelta1+ gamma-delta thymocytes from the thymus. Subset given: FACS-sorted CD3+ TCRalphabeta- TCRVdelta1+ TCRVdelta2- thymocytes. This clonotype was sampled from a boy younger than two who had congenital heart surgery. CDR3 loop: CALGELRLRGDKLIF. The CDR3 DNA is TGTGCTCTTGGGGAACTTCGACTTCGAGGGGATAAACTCATCTTT.